This T cell receptor (beta chain) was observed in a study of human T cells and chemical hapten exposure. This CDR3 contains 16 residues. CDR1 SGHRS and CDR2 YFSETQ come from the germline V gene. V was clipped by 4 bases and J by 1 base, with 17 bases between them. It was the library that attached unique molecular identifiers to individual cDNA molecules. Authors' data handling: Samples had a median of around 92,000 TCRs, ranging roughly 23,224 to 690,600. TCRdb independently ran MiXCR on the RACE reads; one entry per CDR3 protein. None of the V and J calls come from the authors' own analysis; TCRdb made them. Here the sample spans roughly 200,000 distinct CDR3 sequences, under 30% being singletons. Time point given: patch test 3, about 24 weeks after DPC sensitization. The treatment was: therapeutic diphenylcyclopropenone sensitization with weekly scalp DPC. Blood draws preceded each patch test application.

The chain links TRBV5-1 to TRBJ1-2; D remains unclear. Sequences were derived from whole blood, sampled in connection with sensitization to the hapten diphenylcyclopropenone (DPC). This TCR came from a woman in her forties with alopecia areata. Some clones in this sample may be carry-over from other donors' samples. The chain's CDR3 is CASSPAWSGYNYGYTF. The CDR3, as DNA: TGCGCCAGCAGCCCTGCCTGGAGCGGTTATAACTATGGCTACACCTTC.